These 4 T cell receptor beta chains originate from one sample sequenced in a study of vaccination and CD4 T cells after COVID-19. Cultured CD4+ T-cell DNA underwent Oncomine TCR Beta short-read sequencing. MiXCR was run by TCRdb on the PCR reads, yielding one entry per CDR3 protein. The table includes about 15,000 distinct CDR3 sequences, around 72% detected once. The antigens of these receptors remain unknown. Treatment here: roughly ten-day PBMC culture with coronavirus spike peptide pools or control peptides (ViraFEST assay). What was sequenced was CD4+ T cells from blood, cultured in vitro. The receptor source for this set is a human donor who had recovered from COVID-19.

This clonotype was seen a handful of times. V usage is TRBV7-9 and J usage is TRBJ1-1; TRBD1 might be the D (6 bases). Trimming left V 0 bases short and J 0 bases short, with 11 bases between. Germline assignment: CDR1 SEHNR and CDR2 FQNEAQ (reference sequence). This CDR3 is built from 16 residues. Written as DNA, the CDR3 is TGTGCCAGCAGCTTAGCGCGGGGGGCACTGAACACTGAAGCTTTCTTT. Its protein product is CASSLARGALNTEAFF. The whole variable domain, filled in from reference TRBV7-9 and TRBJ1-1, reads DTGVSQNPRHKITKRGQNVTFRCDPISEHNRLYWYRQTLGQGPEFLTYFQNEAQLEKSRLLSDRFSAERPKGSFSTLEIQRTEQGDSAMYLCASSLARGALNTEAFFGQGTRLTVV.

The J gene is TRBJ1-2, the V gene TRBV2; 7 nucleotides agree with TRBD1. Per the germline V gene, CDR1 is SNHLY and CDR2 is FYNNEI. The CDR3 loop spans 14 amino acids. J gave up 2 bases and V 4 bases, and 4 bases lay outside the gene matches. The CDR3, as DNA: TGTGCCAGCAGTGCCCTACAGGGGAACTATGGCTACACCTTC. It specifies CASSALQGNYGYTF.

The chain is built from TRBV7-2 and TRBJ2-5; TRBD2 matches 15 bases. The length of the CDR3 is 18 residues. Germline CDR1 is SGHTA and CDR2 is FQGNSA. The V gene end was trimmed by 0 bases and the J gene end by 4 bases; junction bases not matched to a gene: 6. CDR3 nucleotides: TGTGCCAGCAGCTTAGCCCCGGGACTAGCGGGAGGTCCAGAGACCCAGTACTTC. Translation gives CASSLAPGLAGGPETQYF. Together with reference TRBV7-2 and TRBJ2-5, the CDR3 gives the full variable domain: GAGVSQSPSNKVTEKGKDVELRCDPISGHTALYWYRQSLGQGLEFLIYFQGNSAPDKSGLPSDRFSAERTGGSVSTLTIQRTQQEDSAVYLCASSLAPGLAGGPETQYFGPGTRLLVL.

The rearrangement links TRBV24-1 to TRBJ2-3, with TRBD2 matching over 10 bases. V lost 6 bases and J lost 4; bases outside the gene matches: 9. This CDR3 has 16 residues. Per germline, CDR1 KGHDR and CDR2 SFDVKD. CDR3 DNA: TGTGCCACCAGTATGGCTAGCGGGAGTTGGGCAGATACGCAGTATTTT. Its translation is CATSMASGSWADTQYF.